These 26 T cell receptor beta chains share one sample of origin, sequenced in a study of vaccination and CD4 T cells after COVID-19. These receptors lack a known antigen. Sequenced with the Oncomine TCR Beta short-read assay was DNA taken from cultured CD4+ T cells. TCRdb re-called the PCR reads with MiXCR, one entry per CDR3 protein. Altogether roughly 16,000 distinct CDR3 sequences are present, less than 30% being singletons, with the ten largest covering around 23%. This sample's treatment: approximately 11-day PBMC culture with coronavirus spike peptide pools or control peptides (ViraFEST assay). Sequenced material: cultured CD4+ T cells from blood. These receptors came from a human donor with COVID-19.

This clonotype occurred a few times. The chain is built from TRBV5-1 and TRBJ1-5; a weak D match, TRBD1 (5 bases). Per germline, CDR1 SGHRS and CDR2 YFSETQ. V was pared by 0 bases and J by 0 bases, with 7 bases between. The CDR3 loop spans 15 amino acids. The CDR3 reads CASSLGGTSNQPQHF. The CDR3 bases are TGCGCCAGCAGCTTGGGGGGGACTAGCAATCAGCCCCAGCATTTT.

The gene calls are TRBV19 and TRBJ2-3, with 12 bases lining up with TRBD2. Trimming at V came to 5 bases and at J to 2 bases, leaving 5 bases not matched to a gene. Germline lookup yields CDR1 LNHDA and CDR2 SQIVND (reference sequence). The CDR3 totals 16 residues. DNA of the CDR3: TGTGCCAGTAGTGGCACTAGCGGGGGGTTCACAGATACGCAGTATTTT. As protein: CASSGTSGGFTDTQYF.

The chain joins TRBV7-2 to TRBJ2-1; tentative D call: TRBD2 (6 bases). CDR1 and CDR2 (germline): SGHTA, FQGNSA. Trimming stripped 5 bases from V and 4 bases from J, with 15 bases between. This CDR3 has 15 amino acids. CDR3 loop: CASSPAGGLYNEQFF. CDR3 bases: TGTGCCAGCAGCCCAGCGGGCGGGCTGTACAATGAGCAGTTCTTC.

The chain recombines TRBV4-3 with TRBJ1-5; 9 nucleotides align to TRBD1. The CDR3 covers 20 residues. From germline, CDR1 is LGHNA and CDR2 YSLEER. V lost 1 base to trimming and J lost 0 bases; unmatched junction nucleotides: 13. CDR3 amino acids: CASSQGLGTGTLNSNQPQHF. The DNA for the CDR3 is TGCGCCAGCAGCCAAGGCCTGGGGACAGGGACACTGAATAGCAATCAGCCCCAGCATTTT.

The V gene is TRBV6-1, the J gene TRBJ1-5, with 8 bases fitting TRBD1. The germline V gene encodes CDR1 MNHNS and CDR2 SASEGT. This CDR3 comprises 15 residues. V shed 5 bases and J 2 bases; nucleotides not matched to a gene: 5. CDR3 region: CASSQGAPGNQPQHF. Written as DNA, the CDR3 is TGTGCCAGCAGTCAGGGGGCGCCTGGCAATCAGCCCCAGCATTTT.

V is TRBV7-2 and J is TRBJ2-3; D gene unclear. Germline V CDR1 and CDR2: SGHTA, FQGNSA. The CDR3 contains 17 residues. V was trimmed by 8 bases and J by 6 bases, leaving 27 bases between them. The CDR3 protein is CASGRSTTARYADTQYF. DNA for the CDR3: TGTGCCAGCGGACGGTCGACGACTGCTCGGTACGCCGATACGCAGTATTTT.

The V and J genes are TRBV11-2 and TRBJ1-3; D perhaps matches TRBD1 (5 bases). Germline values: CDR1 SGHAT, CDR2 FQNNGV. CDR3 length equals 14 residues. Trimming removed 7 bases from V and 4 bases from J, with 14 bases in between. The CDR3 coding sequence is TGTGCCAGCAACTTCGGGACCTACGGAAACACCATATATTTT. It encodes CASNFGTYGNTIYF.

This clonotype was detected a few times. This rearrangement joins TRBV5-1 to TRBJ1-2; the D gene is possibly TRBD1 (6 bases). Germline values: CDR1 SGHRS, CDR2 YFSETQ. The CDR3 covers 16 residues. V shed 4 bases and J shed 4 bases, with 20 bases lying between them. CDR3 loop: CASSQNIETGGYGYTF. The DNA of the CDR3 is TGCGCCAGCAGCCAGAATATTGAGACAGGAGGCTATGGCTACACCTTC. Supplemented by reference TRBV5-1 and TRBJ1-2, the full variable domain reads KAGVTQTPRYLIKTRGQQVTLSCSPISGHRSVSWYQQTPGQGLQFLFEYFSETQRNKGNFPGRFSGRQFSNSRSEMNVSTLELGDSALYLCASSQNIETGGYGYTFGSGTRLTVV.

The V call is TRBV6-1, the J call TRBJ2-7; TRBD1 matches 9 bases. CDR3 size: 16 residues. Germline V gives CDR1 MNHNS, CDR2 SASEGT. Trimming took 11 bases from V and 2 from J; bases not matched to a gene: 16. CDR3 sequence reads: CAAQSPGTGKTYEQYF. The CDR3 DNA reads as TGTGCCGCTCAAAGCCCCGGGACAGGGAAAACCTACGAGCAGTACTTC.

This rearrangement joins TRBV3-1 to TRBJ1-3; 7 bases match TRBD1. This CDR3 has 17 amino acids. The V and J ends lost 1 base and 1 base, in that order; junction bases with no gene match: 7. CDR1 and CDR2 (germline): LGHDT, YNNKEL (reference sequence). In nucleotides, the CDR3 is TGTGCCAGCAGCCAAGGCGACAGGGTCAAATCTGGAAACACCATATATTTT. It codes for CASSQGDRVKSGNTIYF.

This clonotype was observed a few times. The genes are TRBV7-6 and TRBJ2-5; possibly TRBD2 for D (6 bases). V lost 5 bases to trimming and J lost 2 bases, with 12 bases between them. The germline CDR1 and CDR2 sequences are SGHVS and FNYEAQ. This CDR3 is 14 amino acids long. The CDR3 protein is CASSGPGLQETQYF. CDR3 nucleotide sequence: TGTGCCAGCAGCGGACCGGGACTTCAAGAGACCCAGTACTTC. Based on the CDR3 plus reference TRBV7-6 and TRBJ2-5, the full variable domain is GAGVSQSPRYKVTKRGQDVALRCDPISGHVSLYWYRQALGQGPEFLTYFNYEAQQDKSGLPNDRFSAERPEGSISTLTIQRTEQRDSAMYRCASSGPGLQETQYFGPGTRLLVL.

The chain links TRBV19 to TRBJ1-1; D not resolved. Germline V gene sequence: CDR1 LNHDA, CDR2 SQIVND (reference sequence). The CDR3 contains 12 residues. V was pared by 5 bases and J by 1 base, with 5 bases between. In DNA form, the CDR3 reads TGTGCCAGTAGTGAGGCGAACACTGAAGCTTTCTTT. This translates into CASSEANTEAFF.

This clonotype occurred a few times. The CDR3 spells CASSLFPVREETQYF. The CDR3 region has the DNA TGTGCCAGCAGCCTTTTCCCCGTAAGGGAAGAGACCCAGTACTTC. The chain links TRBV11-3 to TRBJ2-5, with D hard to call. This CDR3 contains 15 residues. Germline loops: CDR1 SGHNT, CDR2 YENEEA. The V end lost 5 bases, the J end lost 3 bases, and 16 bases lay between the germline ends.

This chain connects TRBV2 to TRBJ2-2; 8 bases fit TRBD1. The V gene end was trimmed by 3 bases and the J gene end by 7 bases; junction bases not matched to a gene: 4. Germline V gives CDR1 SNHLY, CDR2 FYNNEI. The CDR3 is 14 residues long. CDR3 sequence: CASSEGTGLGELFF. In nucleotides, the CDR3 is TGTGCCAGCAGTGAGGGGACAGGTCTCGGGGAGCTGTTTTTT.

The rearrangement joins TRBV6-1 to TRBJ2-7; either TRBD1 or TRBD2 may fit D (5 bases each). Trimming took off 4 bases at V and 6 bases at J, with 16 bases between the two ends. From germline, CDR1 is MNHNS and CDR2 SASEGT. The CDR3 has 14 amino acids. CDR3 DNA: TGTGCCAGCAGTGGACGGGGCAGGGTAATCGAGCAGTACTTC. Translated: CASSGRGRVIEQYF.

This clonotype was counted a few times. The chain combines TRBV7-6 with TRBJ1-1; D ambiguous. CDR1 and CDR2 (germline): SGHVS, FNYEAQ. V was shortened by 3 bases and J by 6 bases, with 23 bases between the two germline ends. The CDR3 covers 17 residues. CDR3 bases: TGTGCCAGCAGCTTTCGCCCCCCTGGGTTGGGAACCTCTGAAGCTTTCTTT. This sequence encodes CASSFRPPGLGTSEAFF.

This chain uses TRBV11-3 with TRBJ2-5, with 8 bases fitting TRBD2. Germline V gene sequence: CDR1 SGHNT, CDR2 YENEEA. The CDR3 covers 19 residues. Trimming at V came to 1 base and at J to 2 bases, leaving 15 bases not matched to a gene. CDR3 DNA sequence: TGTGCCAGCAGCTTAGTACTAGCGGTGGATTGGGAACGGCAAGAGACCCAGTACTTC. Translated: CASSLVLAVDWERQETQYF.

This clonotype counts as large. This sequence joins TRBV25-1 and TRBJ1-5; TRBD1 matches at 7 bases. Trimming took 5 bases from V and 3 from J; bases not matched to a gene: 4. The CDR3 contains 14 residues. Germline V gives CDR1 MGHDK, CDR2 SYGVNS. CDR3 nucleotides: TGTGCCAGCAGTACACAGGGGCTCAATCAGCCCCAGCATTTT. The encoded protein is CASSTQGLNQPQHF.

This clonotype was detected a few times. The genes are TRBV7-9 and TRBJ2-4; 8 bases align to TRBD1. With the DNA end fitting TRBJ2-5 better, the J assignment may be wrong. This CDR3 has 13 residues. The germline V gene encodes CDR1 SEHNR and CDR2 FQNEAQ (reference sequence). CDR3 nucleotide sequence: TGTGCCAGCAGCTCTGACAGGGGAGAGACCCAGTACTTC. Its protein product is CASSSDRGETQYF.

CDR3 sequence reads: CATSEGYGYTF. CDR3 coding DNA: TGTGCCACCAGCGAGGGGTATGGCTACACCTTC. The V and J genes are TRBV15 and TRBJ1-2, with D tentatively TRBD1 (5 bases). Trimming removed 5 bases from V and 5 bases from J, with 6 bases in between. Germline V CDR1 and CDR2: LNHNV, YYDKDF (reference sequence). The CDR3 has 11 residues.

Sample share makes this clonotype medium-sized. The chain's CDR3 is CASSPHIDNSPLHF. CDR3 in DNA: TGTGCCAGCAGCCCGCACATAGATAATTCACCCCTCCACTTT. V is TRBV7-6 and J is TRBJ1-6; no clear D. Trimming took off 5 bases at V and 5 bases at J, with 10 bases between the two ends. From germline, CDR1 is SGHVS and CDR2 FNYEAQ. CDR3 length equals 14 residues.

This clonotype qualifies as medium-sized. This chain links TRBV25-1 with TRBJ1-5; no reliable D call. The CDR3 is made up of 14 amino acids. The germline V and J ends were trimmed by 3 bases and 2 bases, with 8 bases remaining between them. CDR1 and CDR2 from the germline V gene are MGHDK and SYGVNS. The CDR3 reads CASSDLGGNQPQHF. CDR3 nucleotides: TGTGCCAGCAGTGATCTGGGAGGCAATCAGCCCCAGCATTTT.

V usage is TRBV5-1 and J usage is TRBJ2-3; 11 nucleotides line up with TRBD2. V shed 5 bases, J shed 5 bases, and the junction held 7 bases outside the gene matches. CDR1 and CDR2 (germline): SGHRS, YFSETQ. The CDR3 runs to 15 residues. The CDR3 sequence: CASRVAGGREDTQYF. As DNA, the CDR3 is TGCGCCAGCAGAGTAGCGGGGGGGCGGGAAGATACGCAGTATTTT.

This clonotype was seen only a few times. J is TRBJ1-5 and V is TRBV10-3, with a tentative D call TRBD1 (6 bases). The V end was cut by 2 bases, the J end by 2 bases, with 13 bases between. The CDR3 consists of 16 residues. In germline, CDR1 is ENHRY, CDR2 SYGVKD. This chain's CDR3 is CAISETPGARNQPQHF. The CDR3 DNA sequence: TGTGCCATCAGTGAGACTCCGGGGGCTCGCAATCAGCCCCAGCATTTT.

The J gene is TRBJ2-3, the V gene TRBV5-1, with TRBD2 matching 7 bases. Unmatched junction bases numbered 4, after V lost 6 bases and J lost 0 bases. The CDR3 sequence is 14 residues long. In germline, CDR1 is SGHRS, CDR2 YFSETQ. CDR3 sequence (DNA): TGCGCCAGCACCTCGGGACTAAGCACAGATACGCAGTATTTT. The encoded protein is CASTSGLSTDTQYF.

CDR3 DNA sequence: TGTGCCAGCAGTCCGGCCCTCGGGAGGGAGGTAAAAAACACCTTC. Translating it yields CASSPALGREVKNTF. The V and J genes are TRBV28 and TRBJ1-2; D gene ambiguous. Germline loops: CDR1 MDHEN, CDR2 SYDVKM. Trimming took off 5 bases at V and 12 bases at J, with 25 bases between the two ends. The CDR3 contains 15 residues.